This T cell receptor beta chain was captured by sequencing in a study of control samples from healthy donors and cancer patients. Sequencing was performed with immunoSEQ multiplex PCR; in TCRdb, only in-frame clones are kept and a portion is missing. The sample records approximately 49,000 clones, 80% to 90% being singletons. The CDR3 is made up of 13 amino acids. The V end lost 5 bases, the J end lost 5 bases, and 9 bases lay between the germline ends. Per germline, CDR1 KGHDR and CDR2 SFDVKD. The receptor was isolated from a woman aged 50 to 60 with lung cancer. The sequenced sample consisted of PBMCs. The chain recombines TRBV24-1 with TRBJ2-1; D may be TRBD2 (6 bases). CDR3 residues: CATSAGTHNEQFF. As DNA, the CDR3 is TGTGCCACCAGTGCCGGGACTCACAATGAGCAGTTCTTC.